What follows are 10 T cell receptor beta chains derived from one specimen sequenced in a study of tumor-infiltrating lymphocytes in primary liver carcinoma (dated by TCRdb to about 2017). Instrument on record: Illumina HiSeq 2500. Starting from 500 to 600 ng total RNA, TCRbeta-specific cDNA was produced by reverse transcription with a constant-region primer and ProtoScript II reverse transcriptase. The TCRbeta libraries were prepared through three rounds of nested multiplex PCR following a slightly modified ARM-PCR procedure. Each of the first two PCR rounds ran for approximately 11 cycles and used multiplex TRBV1-TRBV30 forward primers together with a Cbeta reverse primer. The raw public reads went through TCRdb reprocessing: fastp at Q25, MiXCR clone calling, in-frame beta chains kept. For every CDR3 protein sequence, its rows merge into one entry that carries the most common genes and DNA. This sample holds tens of thousands of distinct CDR3 sequences; over 60% were observed only once. Jointly, the top ten make up roughly 19% of the sample.

Without any cell sorting, total RNA and DNA were co-extracted from roughly 21-30 mg of bulk tissue using the AllPrep DNA/RNA mini kit. Source material: liver tumor tissue from sampling region 1. The cell subset or site tag for this specimen amounts to: tumor region T1, superior pole. The receptors originated from a man in his forties with primary liver carcinoma and hepatitis B virus infection.

The chain couples TRBV10-3 to TRBJ2-2, with D perhaps TRBD2 (5 bases). The CDR3 loop spans 16 amino acids. Germline V gene lookup returns CDR1 ENHRY and CDR2 SYGVKD. Trimming removed 9 bases from V and 3 bases from J, with 20 bases in between. CDR3 DNA: TGTGCCATTGGTAAAGCTGGGCAACTAGACACCGGGGAGCTGTTTTTT. Translated: CAIGKAGQLDTGELFF.

Concerning this clonotype: At one of its ends the junction is not consistent with the germline gene, which may arise from a read error. The rearrangement links TRBV4-1 to TRBJ1-1; 11 nucleotides match TRBD1. This CDR3 has 17 amino acids. The germline V gene encodes CDR1 MGHRA and CDR2 YSYEKL. CDR3 DNA: TGCGACAGCAGCCAAGCGGGACAGGGGGTCATGAACACTGAAGTTTTCTTT. Translated: CDSSQAGQGVMNTEVFF.

There are many counts of this clonotype. The chain couples TRBV13 to TRBJ2-3; 15 bases are shared with TRBD2. Germline lookup yields CDR1 PRHDT and CDR2 FYEKMQ (reference sequence). V trimming: 3 bases; J trimming: 4 bases; junction bases outside the gene matches: 11. CDR3 length: 19 amino acids. CDR3 sequence: CASSFSRTSGREVADTQYF. CDR3 coding DNA: TGTGCCAGCAGCTTCTCCCGGACTAGCGGGAGGGAAGTGGCAGATACGCAGTATTTT.

This clonotype was recorded only once. One junction end disagrees with the germline gene, perhaps due to a read error. The chain uses TRBV11-1 and TRBJ2-7; D may be TRBD2 (5 bases). Looked up from germline, CDR1 is SGHAT and CDR2 is FQDESV (reference sequence). The CDR3 spans 13 residues. CDR3 loop: CASSLRSPCERHF. CDR3 sequence (DNA): TGTGCTAGCAGCTTAAGATCGCCCTGCGAGCGGCACTTC.

The chain combines TRBV14 with TRBJ2-7; 7 bases align to TRBD2. Germline loops: CDR1 SGHDN, CDR2 FVKESK. The ends lost 10 bases at V and 5 bases at J; junction bases unmatched: 17. This CDR3 has 15 amino acids. The CDR3 DNA reads as TGTGCCAACAACCAATATAGCGGGTTTACCAACGAGCAGTACTTC. Translation: CANNQYSGFTNEQYF.

Points on this clonotype: Sequence at one end of the junction differs from germline and may be a read error. This sequence joins TRBV5-1 and TRBJ2-5; TRBD1 matches 7 bases. Germline V lookup: CDR1 SGHRS, CDR2 YFSETQ. The CDR3 runs 14 residues. The CDR3 loop is CVSSFGQDGETQYF. The CDR3 bases are TGCGTCAGCAGCTTCGGACAGGACGGAGAGACCCAGTACTTC.

In its sample, this clonotype was seen many times. The chain employs TRBV28 and TRBJ2-3, with D perhaps matching TRBD2 (5 bases). The CDR3 totals 14 residues. V gave up 3 bases and J gave up 6 bases, with 13 bases separating them. Germline lookup yields CDR1 MDHEN and CDR2 SYDVKM. The CDR3 region is CASSFQRRGDTQYF. CDR3 sequence (DNA): TGTGCCAGCAGTTTTCAGCGGCGCGGGGATACGCAGTATTTT.

A remark on this clonotype: Relative to the germline gene, one junction end is altered; a read error may explain this. This rearrangement joins TRBV20-1 to TRBJ2-1; 11 bases align to TRBD2. Germline lookup yields CDR1 DFQATT and CDR2 SNEGSKA (reference sequence). There are 15 residues in the CDR3. Written as DNA, the CDR3 is TGCAGTCCGAAAACCGGGACTAGCGGATACAATGTGCAGCTCTTC. Its translation is CSPKTGTSGYNVQLF.

To note about this clonotype: As the CDR3 is not closed by the conserved phenylalanine or tryptophan, this likely results from a read error. The V gene is TRBV10-3, the J gene TRBJ2-4, with 12 bases aligning to TRBD2. CDR1 is ENHRY and CDR2 is SYGVKD in the germline V gene. V shed 1 base and J 7 bases; nucleotides not matched to a gene: 5. The CDR3 has 16 amino acids. This CDR3 reads CAISELASGRANIQYL. Written as DNA, the CDR3 is TGTGCCATCAGTGAGTTAGCTAGCGGGAGGGCGAACATTCAGTACCTC.

This sequence joins TRBV12-3 or TRBV12-4 and TRBJ1-1; no firm D call. The CDR3 runs to 15 residues. Trimming removed 0 bases from V and 5 bases from J, with 13 bases in between. The CDR3 nucleotides are TGTGCCAGCAGTTTAGCTATGGCGGCGAATACTGAAGCTTTCTTT. Translation: CASSLAMAANTEAFF.